This entry describes one T cell receptor beta chain. The data belong to a study of OX40 agonist ivuxolimab in advanced cancers. Background on the study: Partial responses occurred in three patients (one hepatocellular carcinoma, two cutaneous melanoma).

Profiled with immunoSEQ multiplex PCR; TCRdb holds only in-frame clones, not every one. Here the sample spans approximately 44,000 clones, around 85% being singletons. The CDR3 extends over 15 amino acids. Trimming cost V 3 bases and J 1 base; bases outside gene matches: 4. Germline CDR1 reads LNHDA; CDR2 reads SQIVND (reference sequence). This rearrangement joins TRBV19 to TRBJ2-7, with TRBD2 matching 9 bases. The sequenced sample was CD4+ or CD8+ T cells sorted from blood, obtained in a trial of the OX40 agonist ivuxolimab. The TCR sequence derives from an adult with an advanced solid tumor such as melanoma, head and neck, liver or kidney cancer. CDR3 amino acids: CASSISGSQSYEQYF. The CDR3 DNA follows: TGTGCCAGTAGTATTAGCGGGAGTCAGTCCTACGAGCAGTACTTC.